The 7 T cell receptor beta chains below all came from one sample that was sequenced in a study of T cell repertoires in aging, cancer and after chemotherapy. A mixed TRB-A/B primer pool amplified rearranged TRB by multiplex touch-down PCR. TCRdb reprocessed the multiplex PCR reads via MiXCR and lists one record per CDR3 protein. Among nearly 2,500 distinct CDR3 sequences listed, roughly 26% were seen once. TCR beta rearrangements were amplified from peripheral blood genomic DNA. Sequencing was carried out using blood. Every receptor here comes from a human donor in good health.

This clonotype is categorized as medium-sized (0.01 to 0.1%). The chain joins TRBV19 to TRBJ1-5; the match to TRBD1 covers 7 bases. The CDR3 has 15 residues. V shed 5 bases, J shed 3 bases, and the junction held 7 bases outside the gene matches. Germline lookup yields CDR1 LNHDA and CDR2 SQIVND (reference sequence). The CDR3 bases are TGTGCCAGTAGTCTACAGGGGATCCTCAATCAGCCCCAGCATTTT. Protein: CASSLQGILNQPQHF.

By sample share, this clonotype is medium-sized. V and J are TRBV5-1 and TRBJ2-7; the D is unclear. Trimming shortened V by 1 base and J by 1 base, and 9 bases separated the two germline ends. Germline CDR1 reads SGHRS; CDR2 reads YFSETQ. CDR3 length: 14 amino acids. CDR3 residues: CASSLRAESYEQYF. CDR3 sequence (DNA): TGCGCCAGCAGCTTGAGGGCGGAGTCCTACGAGCAGTACTTC.

The rearrangement uses TRBV12-3 or TRBV12-4 and TRBJ1-2; 8 positions match TRBD1. The V segment lost 5 bases and the J segment 4 bases; nucleotides outside the gene matches: 3. The CDR3 length is 13 residues. The CDR3 DNA is TGTGCCAGCAGTCCGGACAGGGCCTATGGCTACACCTTC. Its protein is CASSPDRAYGYTF.

This clonotype was seen once. This chain links TRBV20-1 with TRBJ2-1; D unresolved. V was trimmed by 0 bases and J by 0 bases, leaving 9 bases between them. The CDR3 consists of 15 residues. In germline, CDR1 is DFQATT, CDR2 SNEGSKA (reference sequence). As DNA, the CDR3 is TGCAGTGCTAGAGATCGGTCGAACTCCTACAATGAGCAGTTCTTC. Protein: CSARDRSNSYNEQFF.

This clonotype is medium-sized in the sample. This sequence joins TRBV11-3 and TRBJ2-1; 9 bases line up with TRBD2. The junction had 10 bases not matched to a gene; V was cut back by 5 bases and J by 5 bases. This CDR3 contains 16 residues. Germline values: CDR1 SGHNT, CDR2 YENEEA. The CDR3 protein is CASSRGGGGANNEQFF. CDR3 sequence (DNA): TGTGCCAGCAGCCGGGGAGGCGGGGGGGCTAACAATGAGCAGTTCTTC.

Regarding this clonotype: A much larger clone is a single base away; this may be a read error. The rearrangement links TRBV5-5 to TRBJ1-6; 7 bases are a match to TRBD1. Trimming at V came to 1 base and at J to 5 bases, leaving 9 bases not matched to a gene. Per the germline V gene, CDR1 is SGHKS and CDR2 is YYEKEE (reference sequence). The CDR3 has 17 amino acids. The CDR3 DNA follows: TGTGCCAGCAGCTTGTCGCTTCGGGGACAGCATAATTCACCCCTCCACTTT. Its protein product is CASSLSLRGQHNSPLHF.

This rearrangement joins TRBV20-1 to TRBJ2-3; D ambiguous. From germline, CDR1 is DFQATT and CDR2 SNEGSKA (reference sequence). V lost 0 bases to trimming and J lost 0 bases, with 10 bases between them. This CDR3 spans 15 amino acids. CDR3 nucleotide sequence: TGCAGTGCTAGAGATCGAGTTACTAGCACAGATACGCAGTATTTT. The encoded protein is CSARDRVTSTDTQYF.